The 30 T cell receptor beta chains given below trace back to one sample, sequenced in a study of technical replicates of blood from several donors. Some clones are missing from TCRdb's copy, which holds only in-frame ones; the method was immunoSEQ multiplex PCR. The data show around 68,000 clones, roughly 97% seen once. The sequencing sample was made of T cells isolated from PBMCs. Receptor source: a human donor in good health.

The chain carries TRBV5-6 and TRBJ2-7, with a tentative D call TRBD1 (6 bases). V lost 4 bases, J lost 6 bases, and 17 bases lay in between. CDR1 is SGHDT and CDR2 is YYEEEE in the germline V gene. This CDR3 spans 14 amino acids. The chain's CDR3 is CASSRTGPTREQYF. In DNA form, the CDR3 reads TGTGCCAGCAGCCGCACAGGGCCTACCCGCGAGCAGTACTTC.

V and J are TRBV15 and TRBJ2-7, with TRBD2 as a possible D gene (5 bases). The germline V and J ends were trimmed by 3 bases and 6 bases, with 18 bases remaining between them. The CDR3 has 15 amino acids. CDR1 and CDR2 from the germline V gene are LNHNV and YYDKDF (reference sequence). The CDR3 DNA follows: TGTGCCACCAGCAGCTCCCGGGAAGTCGTGAGCGAGCAGTACTTC. Residues: CATSSSREVVSEQYF. Drawing the rest from reference TRBV15 and TRBJ2-7, the complete variable domain is DAMVIQNPRYQVTQFGKPVTLSCSQTLNHNVMYWYQQKSSQAPKLLFHYYDKDFNNEADTPDNFQSRRPNTSFCFLDIRSPGLGDTAMYLCATSSSREVVSEQYFGPGTRLTVT.

CDR3 amino acids: CASSWGDNEQFF. The CDR3 nucleotides read TGTGCCAGTAGTTGGGGGGACAATGAGCAGTTCTTC. This sequence joins TRBV19 and TRBJ2-1; D perhaps matches TRBD2 (6 bases). This CDR3 comprises 12 residues. Germline assignment: CDR1 LNHDA and CDR2 SQIVND (reference sequence). V gave up 5 bases and J gave up 5 bases, with 7 bases separating them.

This sequence joins TRBV5-4 and TRBJ2-7; D not certain. Germline V CDR1 and CDR2: SGHNT, YYREEE (reference sequence). Trimming removed 1 base from V and 2 bases from J, with 13 bases in between. The CDR3 has 15 amino acids. The CDR3 bases are TGTGCCAGCAGCTTGTCAGCAGGTGATGCCTACGAGCAGTACTTC. Translation gives CASSLSAGDAYEQYF.

V usage is TRBV11-3 and J usage is TRBJ2-1, with 9 bases fitting TRBD2. The germline CDR1 and CDR2 sequences are SGHNT and YENEEA. The CDR3 has 15 amino acids. V lost 5 bases to trimming and J lost 4 bases; unmatched junction nucleotides: 6. The CDR3 here is CASSPSSGIYNEQFF. In DNA form, the CDR3 reads TGTGCCAGCAGCCCCTCTAGCGGGATTTACAATGAGCAGTTCTTC.

The chain carries TRBV18 and TRBJ1-1; D unresolved. The length of the CDR3 is 13 residues. Germline V CDR1 and CDR2: KGHSH, LQKENI. V was trimmed by 3 bases and J by 3 bases, leaving 8 bases between them. CDR3 in amino acids: CASSPSVDTEAFF. DNA of the CDR3: TGTGCCAGCTCACCGAGTGTGGACACTGAAGCTTTCTTT. The full variable domain, with the rest looked up from reference TRBV18 and TRBJ1-1, is NAGVMQNPRHLVRRRGQEARLRCSPMKGHSHVYWYRQLPEEGLKFMVYLQKENIIDESGMPKERFSAEFPKEGPSILRIQQVVRGDSAAYFCASSPSVDTEAFFGQGTRLTVV.

The V gene is TRBV7-3, the J gene TRBJ2-3; 10 bases align to TRBD2. This CDR3 is built from 15 residues. V was clipped by 4 bases and J by 1 base; unmatched bases: 2. CDR1 is SGHTA, CDR2 FQGTGA, per germline. The CDR3 DNA reads TGTGCCAGCAGCTCCGGACTAGCGGGCACAGATACGCAGTATTTT. Protein product: CASSSGLAGTDTQYF.

J is TRBJ1-1 and V is TRBV5-6; 7 bases fit TRBD1. The junction had 10 bases not matched to a gene; V was cut back by 4 bases and J by 4 bases. Germline CDR1 reads SGHDT; CDR2 reads YYEEEE. The CDR3 sequence is 15 residues long. The CDR3 is CASSQDRVPSTEAFF. The DNA of the CDR3 is TGTGCCAGCAGCCAAGACAGGGTCCCGAGCACTGAAGCTTTCTTT. Based on the CDR3 plus reference TRBV5-6 and TRBJ1-1, the full variable domain is DAGVTQSPTHLIKTRGQQVTLRCSPKSGHDTVSWYQQALGQGPQFIFQYYEEEERQRGNFPDRFSGHQFPNYSSELNVNALLLGDSALYLCASSQDRVPSTEAFFGQGTRLTVV.

The chain carries TRBV7-3 and TRBJ1-2; no definite D call. Trimming left V 5 bases short and J 7 bases short, with 17 bases between. Per germline, CDR1 SGHTA and CDR2 FQGTGA. This CDR3 has 14 amino acids. The CDR3 sequence: CASSGQPGDGGYTF. The CDR3 nucleotides read TGTGCCAGCAGCGGGCAGCCCGGTGATGGTGGCTACACCTTC.

For this clone: The same CDR3 also results from other DNA sequences found in this sample. The chain has TRBV4-1 and TRBJ1-1; D might be TRBD1 (6 bases). This CDR3 comprises 13 residues. The ends were cut back, 4 bases at V and 1 base at J, with 7 bases in the middle. CDR1 is MGHRA and CDR2 is YSYEKL in the germline V gene. CDR3 sequence (DNA): TGCGCCAGCAGCCTCAGGGGGAACACTGAAGCTTTCTTT. It translates to CASSLRGNTEAFF.

This chain connects TRBV30 to TRBJ1-2; D is perhaps TRBD1 (6 bases). The CDR3 has 15 residues. Germline V gene sequence: CDR1 GTSNPN, CDR2 SVGIG (reference sequence). V dropped 5 bases and J dropped 0 bases, with 16 bases sitting between them. The CDR3 protein is CAWRTDKQANYGYTF. CDR3 in DNA: TGTGCCTGGCGGACAGATAAACAAGCTAACTATGGCTACACCTTC.

The chain recombines TRBV10-3 with TRBJ1-1; TRBD1 matches 8 bases. After removal of 6 bases from V and 5 bases from J, the junction contained 11 bases not matched to a gene. The length of the CDR3 is 15 residues. Germline V CDR1 and CDR2: ENHRY, SYGVKD. The CDR3 DNA is TGTGCCATCAGATCACTAGGACAGGGTAGGACTGAAGCTTTCTTT. Translating it yields CAIRSLGQGRTEAFF.

The chain is built from TRBV4-1 and TRBJ2-7; D may be TRBD1 (6 bases). Germline CDR1 and CDR2: MGHRA and YSYEKL. The length of the CDR3 is 14 residues. Trimming pared 1 base from V and 2 bases from J, leaving 9 bases between. In DNA form, the CDR3 reads TGCGCCAGCAGCCAAGTGACAGGAACCTACGAGCAGTACTTC. Amino acids: CASSQVTGTYEQYF.

The CDR3 loop reads CAGGLGGIGTQYF. CDR3 nucleotide sequence: TGTGCCGGGGGACTAGGGGGGATAGGTACGCAGTATTTT. This chain links TRBV11-3 with TRBJ2-3, with 8 positions matching TRBD2. With V trimmed by 11 bases and J by 8 bases, 12 bases remained unmatched. Germline V gene lookup returns CDR1 SGHNT and CDR2 YENEEA. The CDR3 is made up of 13 amino acids. The full variable domain, rest sourced from reference TRBV11-3 and TRBJ2-3, is EAGVVQSPRYKIIEKKQPVAFWCNPISGHNTLYWYLQNLGQGPELLIRYENEEAVDDSQLPKDRFSAERLKGVDSTLKIQPAELGDSAVYLCAGGLGGIGTQYFGPGTRLTVL.

This rearrangement joins TRBV5-6 to TRBJ2-1, with 7 bases aligning to TRBD2. The CDR3 covers 16 residues. Trimming removed 3 bases from V and 0 bases from J; junction bases left unmatched: 6. The germline CDR1 and CDR2 sequences are SGHDT and YYEEEE. CDR3 residues: CASSSAGGGSYNEQFF. The CDR3 coding sequence is TGTGCCAGCAGCTCAGCGGGCGGGGGCTCCTACAATGAGCAGTTCTTC.

The gene calls are TRBV28 and TRBJ1-4; D uncertain. Trimming removed 5 bases from V and 8 bases from J, with 21 bases in between. The length of the CDR3 is 16 residues. Germline assignment: CDR1 MDHEN and CDR2 SYDVKM. The DNA of the CDR3 is TGTGCCAGCAGTACTCCCTCCGGGTCCCTGAGGGAAAAACTGTTTTTT. Residues: CASSTPSGSLREKLFF.

The chain recombines TRBV5-4 with TRBJ1-4, with TRBD1 matching 9 bases. The ends lost 4 bases at V and 8 bases at J; junction bases unmatched: 9. Germline loops: CDR1 SGHNT, CDR2 YYREEE (reference sequence). CDR3 length equals 15 residues. CDR3 in amino acids: CASSKWDREEEKLFF. The DNA of the CDR3 is TGTGCCAGCAGCAAATGGGACAGGGAGGAAGAAAAACTGTTTTTT.

The chain joins TRBV1 to TRBJ1-2; the DNA was not used to check the table's D call, TRBD1. TRBV1 is given as a pseudogene. This CDR3 spans 16 amino acids. CDR3 nucleotides: TGCACCAGCAGCCAAGGAGGGCAGGGGATTTTGTATGGCTACACCTTC. Encoded protein: CTSSQGGQGILYGYTF.

V gene TRBV4-1 combines with J gene TRBJ1-1; tentatively, D is TRBD1 (6 bases). V was pared by 4 bases and J by 3 bases, with 9 bases between. CDR1 is MGHRA, CDR2 YSYEKL, per germline. This CDR3 is 13 amino acids long. CDR3 protein: CASSRDMDTEAFF. CDR3 nucleotides: TGCGCCAGCAGCCGGGACATGGACACTGAAGCTTTCTTT.

The rearrangement uses TRBV21-1 and TRBJ2-3; the listed D gene, TRBD2, was not tested against the DNA. TRBV21-1 is classified as a pseudogene. This CDR3 is 16 amino acids long. In nucleotides, the CDR3 is TGTGCCAGCAGCAAAGACCCCAACCACTCCCACGATACGCAGTATTTT. This translates into CASSKDPNHSHDTQYF.

The V and J genes are TRBV30 and TRBJ2-1; 14 bases map to TRBD2. Trimming removed 1 base from V and 9 bases from J; junction bases left unmatched: 2. CDR3 size: 14 residues. CDR1 is GTSNPN, CDR2 SVGIG, per germline (reference sequence). CDR3: CAWSEGLAGVEQFF. The CDR3 nucleotides are TGTGCCTGGAGTGAGGGACTAGCGGGAGTTGAGCAGTTCTTC.

The CDR3: CASSLALEGFRNTIYF. The CDR3, as DNA: TGTGCCAGCAGCTTAGCGCTCGAGGGATTCAGAAACACCATATATTTT. The genes are TRBV7-9 and TRBJ1-3, with no clear D. Germline V gene lookup returns CDR1 SEHNR and CDR2 FQNEAQ (reference sequence). CDR3 size: 16 residues. The germline V and J ends were trimmed by 0 bases and 5 bases, with 14 bases remaining between them.

This clone is a singleton in its sample. In nucleotides, the CDR3 is TGTGCCAGCAGCGTTGGCCTTGTGACCGGGGAGCTGTTTTTT. Residues: CASSVGLVTGELFF. The J gene is TRBJ2-2, the V gene TRBV9; D call uncertain. CDR1 and CDR2 (germline): SGDLS, YYNGEE. The CDR3 has 14 residues. V was pared by 2 bases and J by 5 bases, with 10 bases between.

The rearrangement uses TRBV6-5 and TRBJ2-7, with D perhaps matching TRBD2 (6 bases). The V gene lost 7 bases and the J gene lost 7 bases, with 11 bases spanning the gap. Germline CDR1 and CDR2: MNHEY and SVGAGI. The CDR3 is 11 residues long. In DNA form, the CDR3 reads TGTGCCAGCACCTGGGCGGGGGAGCAGTACTTC. Amino acids: CASTWAGEQYF.

This clone appeared a single time. This sequence joins TRBV30 and TRBJ1-3; maybe TRBD1 (5 bases). This CDR3 has 15 residues. Germline V gene lookup returns CDR1 GTSNPN and CDR2 SVGIG (reference sequence). Trimming shortened V by 4 bases and J by 2 bases, and 15 bases separated the two germline ends. The CDR3 coding sequence is TGTGCCTGGACCACGTCGGGGGAGCCTGGAAACACCATATATTTT. Translating it yields CAWTTSGEPGNTIYF. Supplemented by reference TRBV30 and TRBJ1-3, the full variable domain reads SQTIHQWPATLVQPVGSPLSLECTVEGTSNPNLYWYRQAAGRGLQLLFYSVGIGQISSEVPQNLSASRPQDRQFILSSKKLLLSDSGFYLCAWTTSGEPGNTIYFGEGSWLTVV.

The rearrangement joins TRBV5-6 to TRBJ1-1; D is ambiguous. V lost 3 bases and J 1 base, leaving 4 bases between the germline ends. Germline CDR1 and CDR2: SGHDT and YYEEEE. The CDR3 totals 12 residues. CDR3 residues: CASSSENTEAFF. In DNA, the CDR3 is TGTGCCAGCAGCTCAGAGAACACTGAAGCTTTCTTT. Complete variable domain (other parts from reference TRBV5-6 and TRBJ1-1): DAGVTQSPTHLIKTRGQQVTLRCSPKSGHDTVSWYQQALGQGPQFIFQYYEEEERQRGNFPDRFSGHQFPNYSSELNVNALLLGDSALYLCASSSENTEAFFGQGTRLTVV.

This clone is a singleton in its sample. The chain joins TRBV7-9 to TRBJ2-3; a possible D gene is TRBD1 (5 bases). V was clipped by 5 bases and J by 5 bases, with 17 bases between them. CDR3 length equals 15 residues. Germline V gene data show CDR1 as SEHNR and CDR2 as FQNEAQ (reference sequence). CDR3: CASSLWTSRGDTQYF. The CDR3 nucleotides read TGTGCCAGCAGCCTTTGGACATCCCGAGGAGATACGCAGTATTTT.

The genes are TRBV6-1 and TRBJ2-3; 13 bases match TRBD2. Germline V gives CDR1 MNHNS, CDR2 SASEGT. CDR3 length: 19 residues. V gave up 0 bases and J gave up 2 bases; unmatched junction bases: 8. CDR3 loop: CASSEARGGTSGTTDTQYF. The CDR3 region has the DNA TGTGCCAGCAGTGAAGCCAGAGGGGGGACTAGCGGGACCACAGATACGCAGTATTTT.

J is TRBJ2-7 and V is TRBV4-2, with TRBD1 as a possible D gene (6 bases). The ends were cut back, 2 bases at V and 9 bases at J, with 17 bases in the middle. The CDR3 covers 14 residues. Per the germline V gene, CDR1 is LGHNA and CDR2 is YNFKEQ. CDR3 in amino acids: CASSQNPPGVGQYF. The DNA for the CDR3 is TGTGCCAGCAGCCAAAACCCCCCAGGGGTTGGGCAGTACTTC.

This clone was detected only once. The chain uses TRBV25-1 and TRBJ2-5; tentatively, D is TRBD2 (7 bases). The CDR3 runs to 14 residues. The V gene lost 1 base and the J gene lost 5 bases, with 11 bases spanning the gap. Per the germline V gene, CDR1 is MGHDK and CDR2 is SYGVNS. CDR3 bases: TGTGCCAGCAGTGAATGGGGGGGCGCGGAGACCCAGTACTTC. Amino acids: CASSEWGGAETQYF.